This TCR beta chain comes out of a study of blood T cell repertoires in COVID-19. The wider study: COVID-19 samples from acute and convalescent phases originated in the United States, Italy and Spain.

Method: immunoSEQ multiplex PCR; TCRdb's copy keeps in-frame clones and lacks some. The sample has roughly 100,000 clones, 70% to 90% seen once. CDR1 and CDR2 from the germline V gene are SGHVS and FQNEAQ. V shed 0 bases and J shed 1 base, with 9 bases lying between them. The CDR3 runs to 15 residues. The TCR was taken from a human donor in a cohort sampled during active COVID-19. The J gene is TRBJ1-2, the V gene TRBV7-8, with D possibly matching TRBD1 (6 bases). Sequencing was performed on peripheral blood. In DNA, the CDR3 is TGTGCCAGCAGCTTAGCGGCAGGGGATAACTATGGCTACACCTTC. It translates to CASSLAAGDNYGYTF.